This T cell receptor beta chain appears in the sequencing data of a study of blood T cell repertoires in COVID-19. For the study at large: The cDNA or gDNA used as material had been derived from T cells, B-cell-depleted T cells, or PBMCs.

Comments on this clone: A read error may produce the germline difference seen at one junction end.

TCRdb's table, derived via immunoSEQ multiplex PCR, lists solely in-frame clones and lacks some. The sample includes around 120,000 clones, approximately 82% of them seen just once. The CDR3 length is 11 residues. V usage is TRBV12-3 or TRBV12-4 and J usage is TRBJ1-1; no reliable D call. Sample: peripheral blood. The sequence was obtained from an elderly man with active or convalescent COVID-19. The CDR3 spells CASSSPAMLIF. Written as DNA, the CDR3 is TGTGCCAGCAGTTCACCCGCGATGTTGATCTTT.